The present T cell receptor beta chain was sequenced within a study of blood T cells in healthy people across ages. Germline lookup yields CDR1 MNHEY and CDR2 SVGAGI. There are 16 residues in the CDR3. V trimming: 6 bases; J trimming: 3 bases; junction bases outside the gene matches: 11. Then a second PCR, running roughly 7 to 11 cycles, was carried out with a sample-barcoded 5' primer and a J-beta primer mix. MiXCR, applied by TCRdb to the 5' RACE reads, yields one record per CDR3 protein. Found here are 1.5 million to 2 million distinct CDR3 sequences, approximately 50% of them singletons; the top ten hold approximately 2.1%. This clonotype has just a few counts.

The origin of this receptor is a woman in her thirties or forties in good health. This chain uses TRBV6-5 with TRBJ2-1; TRBD1 aligns across 7 bases. The sample comprised blood. The CDR3 region has the DNA TGTGCCAGCAGGCCACGAGGGGGCTCGCACTACAATGAGCAGTTCTTC. It yields the protein CASRPRGGSHYNEQFF.